Sequencing of this TCR beta chain was carried out in a study of blood T cell repertoires in COVID-19. A COVID-19 case had been met by exposed participants during the 2 weeks before study entry. The repertoire was sequenced with immunoSEQ multiplex PCR; TCRdb's copy has only in-frame clones and lacks some. The table has a few hundred thousand clones, 85% to 90% seen once. The ends were cut back, 1 base at V and 0 bases at J, with 7 bases in the middle. The CDR3 sequence is 15 residues long. CDR1 is SGDLS and CDR2 is YYNGEE in the germline V gene. This sequence was found in a woman in her 30s who had been exposed to COVID-19. The sequencing input was PBMCs or T cells enriched from blood (not recorded which). The chain links TRBV9 to TRBJ2-2; D is unresolved. CDR3 sequence (DNA): TGTGCCAGCAGCGTAAGCGCTTCGAACACCGGGGAGCTGTTTTTT. It encodes CASSVSASNTGELFF.